Listed below are T cell receptor beta chains from one sample, sequenced in a study of spatial heterogeneity in lung cancer. From the 5' RACE reads, TCRdb called clonotypes with MiXCR, one entry per CDR3 protein. In the table there are about 32,000 distinct CDR3 sequences, roughly a tenth of which are singletons. The sequenced sample was PBMCs, obtained at follow-up. Receptor source: a female donor with early-stage non-small cell lung cancer. Each CDR3 is given with its conserved first and last residue. D genes are given only for firm matches. Some rows mark clone size as missing; the rest say once, few, many or name a class of expanded clone.

j_call clone_size v_call d_call cdr3_aa cdr3_nt
TRBJ2-7 many TRBV6-5 . CASSYSLSYEQYF TGTGCCAGCAGTTACTCGCTCTCCTACGAGCAGTACTTC
TRBJ1-1 . TRBV4-3 . CASSQDFVSPLEAFF TGCGCCAGCAGCCAAGATTTCGTTTCGCCGCTTGAAGCTTTCTTT
TRBJ2-2 many TRBV7-2 TRBD2 CASRPPGLAGEGELFF TGTGCCAGCAGACCCCCGGGACTAGCGGGGGAAGGGGAGCTGTTTTTT
TRBJ2-3 few TRBV6-6 . CASSDSTSTDTQYF TGTGCCAGCAGTGACAGTACTAGCACAGATACGCAGTATTTT
TRBJ1-1 few TRBV6-2/TRBV6-3 . CASSYGSGEFF TGTGCCAGCAGTTACGGCAGCGGAGAATTCTTT
TRBJ1-4 . TRBV5-1 TRBD1 CASSPTGWFEKLFF TGCGCCAGCAGCCCGACAGGGTGGTTTGAAAAACTGTTTTTT
TRBJ2-3 many TRBV11-2 TRBD1 CASSLGTADTQYF TGTGCCAGCAGCCTTGGGACAGCAGATACGCAGTATTTT
TRBJ2-2 . TRBV21-1 . CASPAEPTGELFF TGTGCCAGCCCCGCCGAGCCTACCGGGGAGCTGTTTTTT
TRBJ1-1 few TRBV7-8 . CASSLHSGTEAFF TGTGCCAGCAGCTTACACAGCGGTACTGAAGCTTTCTTT
TRBJ2-7 . TRBV7-2 . CASSSGTRYEQYF TGTGCCAGCAGCTCCGGGACTCGTTACGAGCAGTACTTC
TRBJ1-5 few TRBV6-1 . CASSVRDSNQPQHF TGTGCCAGCAGTGTTCGGGATAGCAATCAGCCCCAGCATTTT
TRBJ1-2 many TRBV29-1 . CSVALPNYGYTF TGCAGCGTTGCCCTCCCTAACTATGGCTACACCTTC
TRBJ1-1 many TRBV5-1 TRBD1 CASSFYRDSNTEAFF TGCGCCAGCAGCTTCTACCGGGACAGCAACACTGAAGCTTTCTTT
TRBJ2-5 many TRBV7-2 . CASSFSHSSQETQYF TGTGCCAGCAGCTTCTCGCACAGTTCCCAAGAGACCCAGTACTTC
TRBJ1-2 many TRBV5-6 TRBD1 CASSSRTGSYGYTF TGTGCCAGCAGCTCAAGGACAGGGTCCTATGGCTACACCTTC
TRBJ2-3 few TRBV29-1 TRBD2 CSVELLAGGFRTWTDTQYF TGCAGCGTTGAGTTGCTAGCGGGGGGTTTCCGGACGTGGACAGATACGCAGTATTTT
TRBJ2-7 few TRBV11-2 TRBD1 CASSYDRGTHEQYF TGTGCCAGCAGCTACGACAGGGGGACCCACGAGCAGTACTTC
TRBJ2-5 many TRBV6-6 . CASSYGIQETQYF TGTGCCAGCAGTTACGGGATCCAAGAGACCCAGTACTTC
TRBJ2-3 . TRBV10-3 . CAISESADTQYF TGTGCCATCAGTGAGTCGGCCGATACGCAGTATTTT
TRBJ2-2 few TRBV21-1 . CASQRGATGELFF TGTGCCAGCCAACGGGGGGCCACCGGGGAGCTGTTTTTT
TRBJ2-3 many TRBV7-2 . CASSLEDTQYF TGTGCCAGCAGCTTGGAGGATACGCAGTATTTT
TRBJ1-2 . TRBV13 TRBD1 CASAQGPYGYTF TGTGCCAGCGCACAGGGGCCCTATGGCTACACCTTC
TRBJ2-1 many TRBV7-2 . CASSSGYNEQFF TGTGCCAGCAGCTCCGGCTACAATGAGCAGTTCTTC
TRBJ1-1 few TRBV29-1 TRBD1 CSVGDSLNTEAFF TGCAGCGTAGGGGACAGCCTGAACACTGAAGCTTTCTTT
TRBJ2-3 many TRBV29-1 TRBD2 CSASLGLAGGSTDTQYF TGCAGCGCCTCCCTTGGGCTAGCGGGGGGAAGCACAGATACGCAGTATTTT
TRBJ1-2 many TRBV2 . CASRGGFYTF TGTGCCAGTAGAGGAGGATTCTACACCTTC
TRBJ2-7 many TRBV29-1 . CSVEGTAYEQYF TGCAGCGTTGAAGGAACGGCTTACGAGCAGTACTTC
TRBJ2-7 few TRBV20-1 . CSALRDRLYEQYF TGCAGTGCTCTCCGGGACCGCCTCTACGAGCAGTACTTC
TRBJ1-2 many TRBV5-5 TRBD1 CASSLEGQGLYGYTF TGTGCCAGCAGCTTGGAGGGACAGGGCCTGTATGGCTACACCTTC
TRBJ1-5 few TRBV2 . CASSEGVYSNQPQHF TGTGCCAGCAGTGAAGGTGTCTATAGCAATCAGCCCCAGCATTTT
TRBJ2-7 many TRBV7-2 . CASSVSYEQYF TGTGCCAGCAGCGTCTCCTACGAGCAGTACTTC
TRBJ2-5 many TRBV9 . CASSVEVGESQETQYF TGTGCCAGCAGCGTAGAAGTGGGGGAGTCCCAAGAGACCCAGTACTTC
TRBJ2-3 many TRBV10-2 TRBD2 CASSGGLADTDTQYF TGCGCCAGCAGTGGAGGGCTAGCGGATACAGATACGCAGTATTTT
TRBJ2-7 many TRBV28 . CASSLQGEQYF TGTGCCAGCAGTTTGCAGGGCGAGCAGTACTTC
TRBJ2-7 many TRBV7-9 . CASSSTGIPYEQYF TGTGCCAGCAGCTCAACAGGAATACCCTACGAGCAGTACTTC
TRBJ1-1 many TRBV5-5 . CASSPGVSSDTEAFF TGTGCCAGCAGCCCGGGGGTCTCGAGTGACACTGAAGCTTTCTTT
TRBJ2-6 few TRBV27 TRBD1 CASSRTGHSGANVLTF TGTGCCAGCAGCAGGACAGGGCACTCTGGGGCCAACGTCCTGACTTTC
TRBJ1-1 medium-sized TRBV20-1 TRBD1 CSASRPGQGLDTEAFF TGCAGTGCGTCCCGACCGGGACAGGGCTTGGACACTGAAGCTTTCTTT
TRBJ1-5 many TRBV5-5 TRBD1 CASGGTEFSNQPQHF TGTGCCAGCGGCGGGACAGAATTTAGCAATCAGCCCCAGCATTTT
TRBJ1-2 few TRBV9 . CASSVGTDLRGYTF TGTGCCAGCAGCGTAGGGACGGACTTGAGAGGCTACACCTTC
TRBJ1-1 . TRBV7-3 . CASSLNSDTEAFF TGTGCCAGCAGCTTAAACAGTGACACTGAAGCTTTCTTT
TRBJ2-3 many TRBV10-3 TRBD2 CAISESVGRRGATDTQYF TGTGCCATCAGTGAGTCTGTTGGGAGGCGGGGGGCCACAGATACGCAGTATTTT
TRBJ1-2 many TRBV3-1 . CASYQSEQYGYTF TGTGCCAGCTACCAGTCGGAGCAATATGGCTACACCTTC
TRBJ1-5 many TRBV20-1 . CSAGDRNQPQHF TGCAGTGCCGGGGACCGCAATCAGCCCCAGCATTTT
TRBJ1-4 many TRBV5-1 . CASSLTYRESEKLFF TGCGCCAGCAGCTTGACCTACAGGGAATCTGAAAAACTGTTTTTT
TRBJ2-3 once TRBV7-9 . CASSTAKTGTDTQYF TGTGCCAGCAGCACGGCCAAAACCGGCACAGATACGCAGTATTTT